The entry below gives a single T cell receptor beta chain sequence along with its context. This specimen belongs to a study of CD8 T cells in Susac syndrome. Reverse transcription used about 0.5 to 1 ug RNA and random hexamers. TCRdb re-called the immunoSEQ multiplex PCR reads with MiXCR, one entry per CDR3 protein. The sample yields over 95,000 distinct CDR3 sequences, around 92% seen once. Per the germline V gene, CDR1 is DFQATT and CDR2 is SNEGSKA (reference sequence). The ends lost 5 bases at V and 7 bases at J; junction bases unmatched: 17. The CDR3 loop spans 15 amino acids. Sequenced: CD8+ T cells from PBMCs. The rearrangement uses TRBV20-1 and TRBJ2-7, with 7 bases that match TRBD1. The clonotype was recovered from a human donor in good health. The CDR3 bases are TGCAGTGCTCCCGGTCGGACAGGACCCTCGGAGGAGCAGTACTTC. Protein sequence: CSAPGRTGPSEEQYF.